This passage covers 26 T cell receptor beta chains from one sample sequenced in a study of OX40 agonist ivuxolimab in advanced cancers. Using immunoSEQ multiplex PCR, the repertoire was profiled, and TCRdb retains in-frame clones only, with some absent. Among about 83,000 clones listed, about 85% were seen once. The sequences come from CD4+ or CD8+ T cells sorted from blood, collected in a trial of the OX40 agonist ivuxolimab. These receptors were taken from an adult with an advanced solid tumor such as melanoma, head and neck, liver or kidney cancer.

The chain has TRBV6-5 and TRBJ2-1; D not resolved. The germline CDR1 and CDR2 sequences are MNHEY and SVGAGI. The CDR3 extends over 15 amino acids. V gave up 7 bases and J gave up 0 bases, with 13 bases separating them. The CDR3 loop reads CASTKRPSSYNEQFF. CDR3 in DNA: TGTGCCAGCACCAAACGTCCGAGCTCCTACAATGAGCAGTTCTTC.

This sequence joins TRBV4-2 and TRBJ1-5; maybe TRBD1 (6 bases). Trimming left V 0 bases short and J 7 bases short, with 13 bases between. Germline assignment: CDR1 LGHNA and CDR2 YNFKEQ. This CDR3 has 15 amino acids. The CDR3 here is CASSQDFQGNQPQHF. The CDR3 bases are TGTGCCAGCAGCCAAGATTTCCAGGGGAACCAGCCCCAGCATTTT.

The rearrangement links TRBV19 to TRBJ1-2; the D gene is possibly TRBD1 (5 bases). The CDR3 spans 12 residues. The germline V gene has CDR1 LNHDA and CDR2 SQIVND (reference sequence). V was clipped by 5 bases and J by 8 bases, with 12 bases between them. The CDR3 DNA is TGTGCCAGTAGTGTGGGACTGGGGGGCTACACCTTC. As protein: CASSVGLGGYTF.

This rearrangement joins TRBV7-2 to TRBJ2-7; TRBD1 aligns across 7 bases. The length of the CDR3 is 14 residues. Germline loops: CDR1 SGHTA, CDR2 FQGNSA. The ends lost 1 base at V and 4 bases at J; junction bases unmatched: 4. This CDR3 reads CASSLGNRGYEQYF. CDR3 nucleotides: TGTGCCAGCAGCTTAGGTAACAGGGGTTACGAGCAGTACTTC.

The chain has TRBV6-4 and TRBJ2-5; 11 positions agree with TRBD2. V shed 6 bases, J shed 4 bases, and the junction held 4 bases outside the gene matches. This CDR3 has 14 amino acids. CDR1 MRHNA and CDR2 SNTAGT come from the germline V gene. The CDR3 reads CASSPTSGGETQYF. The CDR3 nucleotides are TGTGCCAGCAGCCCCACTAGCGGGGGAGAGACCCAGTACTTC.

The chain couples TRBV10-3 to TRBJ1-3, with D unclear. Germline V CDR1 and CDR2: ENHRY, SYGVKD. V shed 2 bases and J shed 2 bases, with 4 bases lying between them. This CDR3 is built from 13 residues. The CDR3 region is CAISEGAGNTIYF. DNA of the CDR3: TGTGCCATCAGTGAGGGGGCTGGAAACACCATATATTTT.

The chain is built from TRBV30 and TRBJ1-2, with D possibly TRBD1 on 6 matching bases. This CDR3 has 11 amino acids. Germline-derived CDR1 and CDR2 are GTSNPN and SVGIG (reference sequence). V gave up 4 bases and J gave up 7 bases, with 10 bases separating them. For the CDR3, the DNA is TGTGCCTGGAAAGGGGGTGGTGGCTACACCTTC. Its translation is CAWKGGGGYTF.

V usage is TRBV19 and J usage is TRBJ1-6; TRBD1 agrees at 7 bases. The CDR3 loop spans 14 amino acids. CDR1 is LNHDA, CDR2 SQIVND, per germline (reference sequence). Trimming removed 5 bases from V and 8 bases from J; junction bases left unmatched: 6. CDR3 sequence (DNA): TGTGCCAGTAGTCTGGGACAGAATTATTCACCCCTCCACTTT. Translated: CASSLGQNYSPLHF.

The chain joins TRBV6-1 to TRBJ2-2, with D unresolved. The V gene lost 1 base and the J gene lost 2 bases, with 5 bases spanning the gap. The CDR3 runs 14 residues. Germline-derived CDR1 and CDR2 are MNHNS and SASEGT. CDR3 bases: TGTGCCAGCAGTGAAGTCCCAAACACCGGGGAGCTGTTTTTT. It codes for CASSEVPNTGELFF.

This clone was counted once. This chain joins TRBV2 and TRBJ1-3; D remains ambiguous. Germline V gene lookup returns CDR1 SNHLY and CDR2 FYNNEI. Trimming removed 2 bases from V and 4 bases from J, with 3 bases in between. This CDR3 is 12 amino acids long. The CDR3 sequence: CASSESGNTIYF. The DNA of the CDR3 is TGTGCCAGCAGTGAATCCGGAAACACCATATATTTT.

The chain employs TRBV30 and TRBJ2-1, with no clear D. The CDR3 covers 15 residues. V lost 0 bases and J lost 2, with 11 bases in between. The germline CDR1 and CDR2 sequences are GTSNPN and SVGIG (reference sequence). CDR3 sequence (DNA): TGTGCCTGGAGTGTAGGGTCTGGGGCCTACAATGAGCAGTTCTTC. Its protein product is CAWSVGSGAYNEQFF.

As DNA, the CDR3 is TGTGCCAGCAGCCCACAGGGTTGTTCTAACTATGGCTACACCTTC. Translation: CASSPQGCSNYGYTF. This sequence joins TRBV21-1 and TRBJ1-2; the table names TRBD1, a call not compared with the DNA. TRBV21-1 is a pseudogene. The CDR3 length is 15 residues.

This clone was observed a single time. The chain links TRBV5-1 to TRBJ2-7, with a tentative D call TRBD1 (6 bases). Between the trimmed V and J ends, which lost 0 bases and 0 bases, there was a span of 10 bases. There are 15 residues in the CDR3. Germline V lookup: CDR1 SGHRS, CDR2 YFSETQ. The CDR3 loop reads CASSLGEGDSYEQYF. In nucleotides, the CDR3 is TGCGCCAGCAGCTTGGGTGAGGGGGACTCCTACGAGCAGTACTTC. Full variable domain (rest looked up from reference TRBV5-1 and TRBJ2-7): KAGVTQTPRYLIKTRGQQVTLSCSPISGHRSVSWYQQTPGQGLQFLFEYFSETQRNKGNFPGRFSGRQFSNSRSEMNVSTLELGDSALYLCASSLGEGDSYEQYFGPGTRLTVT.

The gene calls are TRBV7-2 and TRBJ1-3; TRBD1 agrees at 9 bases. Trimming took 2 bases from V and 0 from J; bases not matched to a gene: 8. Germline CDR1 and CDR2: SGHTA and FQGNSA. CDR3 length equals 18 residues. The CDR3 here is CASSLQPGQGFSGNTIYF. Written as DNA, the CDR3 is TGTGCCAGCAGCTTACAGCCGGGACAGGGCTTCTCTGGAAACACCATATATTTT.

V is TRBV30 and J is TRBJ2-5, with TRBD2 matching over 8 bases. The V gene end was trimmed by 5 bases and the J gene end by 1 base; junction bases not matched to a gene: 12. This CDR3 has 16 amino acids. Germline CDR1 is GTSNPN and CDR2 is SVGIG (reference sequence). CDR3 bases: TGTGCCTGGGGCCAACGGGGGGGGCCCCCCCAAGAGACCCAGTACTTC. Protein product: CAWGQRGGPPQETQYF.

Here the CDR3 reads CASSDQTGGFRYGYTF. CDR3 DNA sequence: TGCGCCAGCAGTGACCAGACAGGGGGATTCCGCTATGGCTACACCTTC. The chain carries TRBV10-2 and TRBJ1-2; TRBD1 matches 9 bases. After removal of 3 bases from V and 4 bases from J, the junction contained 9 bases not matched to a gene. CDR3 size: 16 residues. Germline V gene sequence: CDR1 WSHSY, CDR2 SAAADI.

This clone appeared a few times. This chain joins TRBV6-5 and TRBJ1-1; D is possibly TRBD1 (5 bases). V was cut by 4 bases and J by 2 bases, with 14 bases left in between. The germline CDR1 and CDR2 sequences are MNHEY and SVGAGI. CDR3 size: 15 residues. The CDR3 loop reads CASSSGLLDNTEAFF. The CDR3 DNA sequence: TGTGCCAGCAGTTCGGGACTCCTCGATAACACTGAAGCTTTCTTT.

The rearrangement links TRBV19 to TRBJ1-1; 7 nucleotides agree with TRBD1. Germline values: CDR1 LNHDA, CDR2 SQIVND (reference sequence). With V trimmed by 4 bases and J by 4 bases, 6 bases remained unmatched. The CDR3 covers 14 residues. The CDR3 DNA reads as TGTGCCAGTAGTAAGGGGGCGGGGGTCACTGAAGCTTTCTTT. It yields the protein CASSKGAGVTEAFF.

CDR3 region: CASRIRDGYSPLHF. The CDR3 DNA is TGTGCCAGTAGAATCCGGGACGGATATTCACCCCTCCACTTT. The rearrangement uses TRBV19 and TRBJ1-6; D is possibly TRBD1 (5 bases). The germline V and J ends were trimmed by 6 bases and 8 bases, with 14 bases remaining between them. Germline V gene sequence: CDR1 LNHDA, CDR2 SQIVND (reference sequence). The CDR3 covers 14 residues.

V is TRBV5-1 and J is TRBJ2-7; maybe TRBD1 (6 bases). This CDR3 contains 12 residues. With 2 bases removed from V and 7 bases from J, the gap between germline ends came to 10 bases. Germline-derived CDR1 and CDR2 are SGHRS and YFSETQ. The CDR3 DNA follows: TGCGCCAGCAGCTTAGGACAGTATGAGCAGTACTTC. It translates to CASSLGQYEQYF. Full variable domain (outside the CDR3, taken from reference TRBV5-1 and TRBJ2-7): KAGVTQTPRYLIKTRGQQVTLSCSPISGHRSVSWYQQTPGQGLQFLFEYFSETQRNKGNFPGRFSGRQFSNSRSEMNVSTLELGDSALYLCASSLGQYEQYFGPGTRLTVT.

CDR3 in amino acids: CATALTGGLPGANVLTF. In DNA, the CDR3 is TGTGCCACCGCACTGACAGGGGGCTTACCTGGGGCCAACGTCCTGACTTTC. The chain is built from TRBV7-6 and TRBJ2-6; 10 bases are shared with TRBD1. CDR3 size: 17 residues. Germline values: CDR1 SGHVS, CDR2 FNYEAQ. V lost 10 bases and J lost 2; bases outside the gene matches: 11.

This clone turned up a few times. V usage is TRBV2 and J usage is TRBJ1-1; D perhaps matches TRBD1 (6 bases). The CDR3 extends over 14 amino acids. V was shortened by 4 bases and J by 4 bases, with 13 bases between the two germline ends. Germline V gene data show CDR1 as SNHLY and CDR2 as FYNNEI. In nucleotides, the CDR3 is TGTGCCAGCAGTGTCCAGGGGCAGATCACTGAAGCTTTCTTT. Translating it yields CASSVQGQITEAFF.

The chain employs TRBV7-9 and TRBJ2-7; 12 bases line up with TRBD2. V gave up 6 bases and J gave up 6 bases; unmatched junction bases: 9. The germline CDR1 and CDR2 sequences are SEHNR and FQNEAQ (reference sequence). CDR3 size: 15 residues. Here the CDR3 DNA reads TGTGCCAGCAGTTTAAGCCCGGGACTAGCGGGCGAGCAGTACTTC. It yields the protein CASSLSPGLAGEQYF.

The V gene is TRBV5-4, the J gene TRBJ1-6, with D perhaps TRBD1 (5 bases). Trimming stripped 0 bases from V and 5 bases from J, with 12 bases between. There are 16 residues in the CDR3. From germline, CDR1 is SGHNT and CDR2 YYREEE (reference sequence). Written as DNA, the CDR3 is TGTGCCAGCAGCTTGGGTTCCGGGGACGATAATTCACCCCTCCACTTT. Residues: CASSLGSGDDNSPLHF.

The DNA for the CDR3 is TGCAGCGTCCGTTCTGACAGCCTCACAGCGGCCCAGTACTTC. This sequence encodes CSVRSDSLTAAQYF. The chain has TRBV29-1 and TRBJ2-5; D could derive from TRBD1 or TRBD2 (5 bases each). Germline CDR1 SQVTM, CDR2 ANQGSEA. Trimming took 6 bases from V and 9 from J, leaving 23 bases between them. This CDR3 has 14 residues. Supplemented by reference TRBV29-1 and TRBJ2-5, the full variable domain reads SAVISQKPSRDICQRGTSLTIQCQVDSQVTMMFWYRQQPGQSLTLIATANQGSEATYESGFVIDKFPISRPNLTFSTLTVSNMSPEDSSIYLCSVRSDSLTAAQYFGPGTRLLVL.

This clone occurred once. The chain is built from TRBV7-9 and TRBJ1-1; D ambiguous. This CDR3 region has 12 residues. Germline CDR1 is SEHNR and CDR2 is FQNEAQ (reference sequence). Trimming cost V 8 bases and J 0 bases, with 7 bases left between them. DNA for the CDR3: TGTGCCAGCCTCGTTGTGAACACTGAAGCTTTCTTT. This encodes CASLVVNTEAFF. Complete variable domain (other parts from reference TRBV7-9 and TRBJ1-1): DTGVSQNPRHKITKRGQNVTFRCDPISEHNRLYWYRQTLGQGPEFLTYFQNEAQLEKSRLLSDRFSAERPKGSFSTLEIQRTEQGDSAMYLCASLVVNTEAFFGQGTRLTVV.